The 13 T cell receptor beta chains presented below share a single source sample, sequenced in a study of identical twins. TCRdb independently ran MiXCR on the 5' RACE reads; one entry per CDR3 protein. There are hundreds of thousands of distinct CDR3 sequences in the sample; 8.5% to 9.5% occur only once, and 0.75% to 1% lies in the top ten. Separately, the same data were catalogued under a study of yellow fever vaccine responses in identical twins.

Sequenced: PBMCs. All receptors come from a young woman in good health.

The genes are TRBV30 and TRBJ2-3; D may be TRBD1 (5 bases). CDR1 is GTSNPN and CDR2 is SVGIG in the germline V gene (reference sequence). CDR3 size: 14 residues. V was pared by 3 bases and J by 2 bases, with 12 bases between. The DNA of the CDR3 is TGTGCCTGGAGGGTGGGGCGCACCACAGATACGCAGTATTTT. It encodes CAWRVGRTTDTQYF.

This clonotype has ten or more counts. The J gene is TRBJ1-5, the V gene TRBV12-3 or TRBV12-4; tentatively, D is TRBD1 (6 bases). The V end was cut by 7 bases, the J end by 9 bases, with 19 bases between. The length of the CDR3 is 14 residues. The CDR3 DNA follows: TGTGCCAGCACCATTGGGGGGCAACGGCGGCCCCAGCATTTT. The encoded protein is CASTIGGQRRPQHF.

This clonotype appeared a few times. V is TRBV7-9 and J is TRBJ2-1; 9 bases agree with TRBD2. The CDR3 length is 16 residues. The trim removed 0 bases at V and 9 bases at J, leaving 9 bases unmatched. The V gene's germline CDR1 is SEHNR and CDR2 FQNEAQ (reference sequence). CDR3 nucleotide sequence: TGTGCCAGCAGCTTAGCGCGCGGGGGGGTCTGGGGTGAGCAGTTCTTC. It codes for CASSLARGGVWGEQFF.

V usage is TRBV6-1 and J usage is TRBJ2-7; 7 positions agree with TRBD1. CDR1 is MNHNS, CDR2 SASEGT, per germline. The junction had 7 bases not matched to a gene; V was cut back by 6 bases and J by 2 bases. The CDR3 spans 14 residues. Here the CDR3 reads CASRVTGATYEQYF. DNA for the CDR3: TGTGCCAGCAGGGTAACAGGGGCAACCTACGAGCAGTACTTC.

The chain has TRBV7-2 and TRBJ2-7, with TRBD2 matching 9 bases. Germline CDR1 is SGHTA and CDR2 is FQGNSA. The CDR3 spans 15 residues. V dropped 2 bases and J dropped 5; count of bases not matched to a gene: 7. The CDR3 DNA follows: TGTGCCAGCAGCTTATTCGCGGGAGGGCCAAACGAGCAGTACTTC. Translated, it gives CASSLFAGGPNEQYF.

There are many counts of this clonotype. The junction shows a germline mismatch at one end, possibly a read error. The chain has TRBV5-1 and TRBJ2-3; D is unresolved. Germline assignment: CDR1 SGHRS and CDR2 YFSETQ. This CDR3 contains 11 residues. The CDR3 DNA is TGTGCCAGCAGTTCTTCAGATACGCAGTATTTT. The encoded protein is CASSSSDTQYF. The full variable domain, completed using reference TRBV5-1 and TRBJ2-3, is KAGVTQTPRYLIKTRGQQVTLSCSPISGHRSVSWYQQTPGQGLQFLFEYFSETQRNKGNFPGRFSGRQFSNSRSEMNVSTLELGDSALYLCASSSSDTQYFGPGTRLTVL.

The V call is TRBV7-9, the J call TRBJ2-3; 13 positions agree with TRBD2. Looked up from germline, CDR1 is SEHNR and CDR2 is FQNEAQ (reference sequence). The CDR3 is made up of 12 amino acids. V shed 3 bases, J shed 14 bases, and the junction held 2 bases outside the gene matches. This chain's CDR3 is CASSFGTSGAYF. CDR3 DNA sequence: TGTGCCAGCAGCTTTGGGACTAGCGGGGCGTATTTT.

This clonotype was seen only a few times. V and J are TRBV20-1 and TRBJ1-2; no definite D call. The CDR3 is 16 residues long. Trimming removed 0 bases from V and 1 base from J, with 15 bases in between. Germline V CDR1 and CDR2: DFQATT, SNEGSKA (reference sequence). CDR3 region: CSARDLGSPLNYGYTF. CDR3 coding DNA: TGCAGTGCTAGAGATCTGGGTTCCCCGCTTAACTATGGCTACACCTTC.

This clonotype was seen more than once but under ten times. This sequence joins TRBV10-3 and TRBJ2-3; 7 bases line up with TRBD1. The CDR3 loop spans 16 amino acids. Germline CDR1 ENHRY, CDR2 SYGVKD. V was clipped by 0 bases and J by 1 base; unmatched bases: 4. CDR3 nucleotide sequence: TGTGCCATCAGTGAGTCACAGGGGTTCGGCACAGATACGCAGTATTTT. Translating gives CAISESQGFGTDTQYF.

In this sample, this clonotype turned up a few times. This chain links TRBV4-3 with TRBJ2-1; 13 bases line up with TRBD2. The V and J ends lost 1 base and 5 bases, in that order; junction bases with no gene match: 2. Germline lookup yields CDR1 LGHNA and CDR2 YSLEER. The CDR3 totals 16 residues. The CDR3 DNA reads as TGCGCCAGCAGCCAAGGTGGACTAGCGGGAGACAATGAGCAGTTCTTC. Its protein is CASSQGGLAGDNEQFF.

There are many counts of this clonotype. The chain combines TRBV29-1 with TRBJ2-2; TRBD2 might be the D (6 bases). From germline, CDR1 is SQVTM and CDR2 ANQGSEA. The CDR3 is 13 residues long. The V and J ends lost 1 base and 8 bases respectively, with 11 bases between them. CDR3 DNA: TGCAGCGTTGAAGGCGGGATCGGTGGGGAGCTGTTTTTT. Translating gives CSVEGGIGGELFF.

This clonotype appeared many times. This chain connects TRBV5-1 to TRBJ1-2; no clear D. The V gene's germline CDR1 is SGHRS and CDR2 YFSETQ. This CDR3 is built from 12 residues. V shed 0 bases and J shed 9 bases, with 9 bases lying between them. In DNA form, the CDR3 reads TGCGCCAGCAGCTTGGGCGGAGGGAGCTACACCTTC. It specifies CASSLGGGSYTF.

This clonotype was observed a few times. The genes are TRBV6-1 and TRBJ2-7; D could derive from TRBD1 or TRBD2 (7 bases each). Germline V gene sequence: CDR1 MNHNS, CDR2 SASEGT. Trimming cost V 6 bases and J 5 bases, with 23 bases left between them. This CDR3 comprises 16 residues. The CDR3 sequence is CASSPGTALRGDEQYF. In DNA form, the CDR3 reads TGTGCCAGCAGCCCCGGGACAGCCCTACGGGGGGACGAGCAGTACTTC.